This T cell receptor beta chain originates from a study of blood T cells in healthy people across ages. Study-level findings and limits: When set beside aged donors, long-lived donors presented more naive CD4+ cells and higher diversity. Per million T cells, TCR beta diversity dropped roughly linearly as age increased.

There are a few counts of this clonotype. Its antigen is undetermined. Combining a sample-barcoded 5' primer with a J-beta primer mix, a second PCR ran for about 6 to 11 cycles. TCRdb reprocessed the 5' RACE reads via MiXCR and lists one record per CDR3 protein. The sample consists of approximately 820,000 distinct CDR3 sequences, about 42% of them appearing once. All donors came from Russia, were Caucasian and healthy, and spanned ages about 6 to 100. Germline CDR1 MGHRA, CDR2 YSYEKL. V lost 1 base, J lost 2 bases, and 12 bases lay in between. This CDR3 is 15 amino acids long. The source is a man in his sixties in good health. The V and J genes are TRBV4-1 and TRBJ2-7, with D possibly being TRBD1 (6 bases). Material: blood. The CDR3, as DNA: TGCGCCAGCAGCCAAGGAGGGGACATACCCTACGAGCAGTACTTC. It yields the protein CASSQGGDIPYEQYF.